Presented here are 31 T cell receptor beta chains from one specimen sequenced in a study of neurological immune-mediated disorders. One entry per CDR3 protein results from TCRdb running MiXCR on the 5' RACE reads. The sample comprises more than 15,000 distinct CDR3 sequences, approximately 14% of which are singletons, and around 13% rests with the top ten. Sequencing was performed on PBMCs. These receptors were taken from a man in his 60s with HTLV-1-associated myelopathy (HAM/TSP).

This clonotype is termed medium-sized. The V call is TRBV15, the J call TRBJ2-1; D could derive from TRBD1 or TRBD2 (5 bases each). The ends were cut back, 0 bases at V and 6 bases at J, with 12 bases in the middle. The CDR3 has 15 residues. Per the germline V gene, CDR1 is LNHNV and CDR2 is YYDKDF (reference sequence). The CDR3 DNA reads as TGTGCCACCAGCAGAGATGCGCAGGGAGTCAATGAGCAGTTCTTC. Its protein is CATSRDAQGVNEQFF.

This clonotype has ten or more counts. This CDR3 reads CASSLGVGAFSREQYF. DNA of the CDR3: TGTGCCAGCAGCTTAGGAGTGGGGGCCTTTTCTCGGGAGCAGTACTTC. The genes are TRBV7-9 and TRBJ2-7; TRBD1 is a possible D gene (6 bases). V was pared by 1 base and J by 7 bases, with 20 bases between. This CDR3 contains 16 residues. The germline CDR1 and CDR2 sequences are SEHNR and FQNEAQ (reference sequence).

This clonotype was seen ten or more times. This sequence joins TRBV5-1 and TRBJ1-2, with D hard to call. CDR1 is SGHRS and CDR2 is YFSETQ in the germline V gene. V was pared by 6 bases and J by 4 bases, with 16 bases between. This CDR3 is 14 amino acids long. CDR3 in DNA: TGCGCCAGCAAAGTTCAGGAGGGTGCCTATGGCTACACCTTC. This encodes CASKVQEGAYGYTF.

The CDR3 region is CASSKSRDIPSRYAYNEQFF. The DNA of the CDR3 is TGTGCCAGCAGCAAATCTAGGGACATACCTTCCCGTTACGCTTACAATGAGCAGTTCTTC. The rearrangement uses TRBV21-1 and TRBJ2-1; the table's TRBD1 call for D was not verified on the DNA. TRBV21-1 is labeled a pseudogene. This CDR3 has 20 amino acids.

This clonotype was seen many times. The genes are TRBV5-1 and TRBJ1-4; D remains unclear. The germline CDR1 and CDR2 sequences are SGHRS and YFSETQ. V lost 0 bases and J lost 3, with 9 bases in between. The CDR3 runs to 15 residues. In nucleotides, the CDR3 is TGCGCCAGCAGCTTGGCCGGGGTTTCTAATGAAAAACTGTTTTTT. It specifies CASSLAGVSNEKLFF.

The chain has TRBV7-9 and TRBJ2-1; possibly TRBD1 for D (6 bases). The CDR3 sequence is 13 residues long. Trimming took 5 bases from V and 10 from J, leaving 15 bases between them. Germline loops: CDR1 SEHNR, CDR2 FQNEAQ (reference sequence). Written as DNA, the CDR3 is TGTGCCAGCAGCCCTGACAGGCAGGACGAGCAGTTCTTC. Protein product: CASSPDRQDEQFF.

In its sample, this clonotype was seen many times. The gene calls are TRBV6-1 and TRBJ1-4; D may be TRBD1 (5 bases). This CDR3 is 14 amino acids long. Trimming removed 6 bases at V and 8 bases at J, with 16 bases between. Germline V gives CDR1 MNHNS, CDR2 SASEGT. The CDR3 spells CASSGTAGWEKLFF. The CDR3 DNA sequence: TGTGCCAGCAGCGGGACGGCGGGATGGGAAAAACTGTTTTTT.

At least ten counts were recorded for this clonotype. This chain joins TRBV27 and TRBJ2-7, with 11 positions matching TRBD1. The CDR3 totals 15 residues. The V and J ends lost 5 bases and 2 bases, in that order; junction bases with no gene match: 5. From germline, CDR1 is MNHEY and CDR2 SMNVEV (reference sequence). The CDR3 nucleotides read TGTGCCAGCAGTCCTCCGGGACAGGGGGCCTACGAGCAGTACTTC. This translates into CASSPPGQGAYEQYF.

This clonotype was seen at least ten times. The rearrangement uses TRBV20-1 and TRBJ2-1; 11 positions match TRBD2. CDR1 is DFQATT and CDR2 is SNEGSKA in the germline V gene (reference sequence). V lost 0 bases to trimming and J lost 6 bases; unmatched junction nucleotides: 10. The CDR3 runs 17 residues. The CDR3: CSAREGVAGGPRNEQFF. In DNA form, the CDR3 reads TGCAGTGCTAGAGAGGGGGTAGCGGGGGGGCCGCGCAATGAGCAGTTCTTC.

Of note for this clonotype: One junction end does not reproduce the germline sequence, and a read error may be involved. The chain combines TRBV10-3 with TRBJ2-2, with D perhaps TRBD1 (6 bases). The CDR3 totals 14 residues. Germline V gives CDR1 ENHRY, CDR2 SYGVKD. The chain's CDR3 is CATLRDINTGDLFF. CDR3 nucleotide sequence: TGTGCCACACTCAGGGACATTAACACCGGGGATCTGTTTTTT.

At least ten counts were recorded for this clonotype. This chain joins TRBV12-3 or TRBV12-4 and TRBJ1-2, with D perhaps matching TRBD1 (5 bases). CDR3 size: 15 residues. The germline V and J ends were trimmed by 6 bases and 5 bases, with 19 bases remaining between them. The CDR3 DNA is TGTGCCAGCAGAGAGCATAGGGGCAGCGGATATGGCTACACCTTC. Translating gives CASREHRGSGYGYTF.

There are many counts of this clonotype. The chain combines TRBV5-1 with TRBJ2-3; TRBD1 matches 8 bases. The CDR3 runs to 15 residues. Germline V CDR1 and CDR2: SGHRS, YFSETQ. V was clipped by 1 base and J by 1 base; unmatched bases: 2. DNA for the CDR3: TGCGCCAGCAGCTTGCTGGGACAGGGCACAGATACGCAGTATTTT. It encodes CASSLLGQGTDTQYF.

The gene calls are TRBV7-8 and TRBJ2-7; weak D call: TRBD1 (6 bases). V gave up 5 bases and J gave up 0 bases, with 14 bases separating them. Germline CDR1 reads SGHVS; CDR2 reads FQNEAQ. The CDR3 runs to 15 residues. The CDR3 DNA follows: TGTGCCAGCAGCCCGGGGCCAGGGGTCTCCTACGAGCAGTACTTC. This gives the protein CASSPGPGVSYEQYF. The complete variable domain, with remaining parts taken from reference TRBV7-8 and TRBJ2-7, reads GAGVSQSPRYKVAKRGQDVALRCDPISGHVSLFWYQQALGQGPEFLTYFQNEAQLDKSGLPSDRFFAERPEGSVSTLKIQRTQQEDSAVYLCASSPGPGVSYEQYFGPGTRLTVT.

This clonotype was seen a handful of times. CDR3 DNA: TGCGCCAGCAGACAAGCCCGGACTAGCGGGGCCTCCTACAATGAGCAGTTCTTC. Its protein product is CASRQARTSGASYNEQFF. V and J are TRBV10-2 and TRBJ2-1, with 12 bases fitting TRBD2. The J segment lost 0 bases and the V segment lost 6 bases, leaving 9 bases of the junction unmatched. The germline V gene encodes CDR1 WSHSY and CDR2 SAAADI. The CDR3 totals 18 residues.

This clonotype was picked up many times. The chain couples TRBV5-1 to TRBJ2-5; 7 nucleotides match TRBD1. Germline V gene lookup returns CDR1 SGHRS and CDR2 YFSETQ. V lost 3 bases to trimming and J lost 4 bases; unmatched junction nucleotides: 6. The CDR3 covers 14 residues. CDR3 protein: CASSWDSRGETQYF. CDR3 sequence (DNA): TGCGCCAGCAGCTGGGACAGTAGGGGAGAGACCCAGTACTTC.

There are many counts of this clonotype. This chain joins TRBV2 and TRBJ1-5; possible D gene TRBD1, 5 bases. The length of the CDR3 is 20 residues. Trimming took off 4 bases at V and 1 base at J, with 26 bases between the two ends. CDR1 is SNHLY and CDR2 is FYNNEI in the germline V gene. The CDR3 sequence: CASSVRLIGGQGGSNQPQHF. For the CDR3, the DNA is TGTGCCAGCAGTGTAAGACTAATAGGCGGGCAGGGAGGAAGCAATCAGCCCCAGCATTTT. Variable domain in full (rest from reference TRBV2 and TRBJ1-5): EPEVTQTPSHQVTQMGQEVILRCVPISNHLYFYWYRQILGQKVEFLVSFYNNEISEKSEIFDDQFSVERPDGSNFTLKIRSTKLEDSAMYFCASSVRLIGGQGGSNQPQHFGDGTRLSIL.

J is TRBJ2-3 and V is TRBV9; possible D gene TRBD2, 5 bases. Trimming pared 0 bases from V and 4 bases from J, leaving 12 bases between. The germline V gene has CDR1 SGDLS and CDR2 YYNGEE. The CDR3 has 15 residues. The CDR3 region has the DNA TGTGCCAGCAGCGTAGGATCTATCGGGGCAGATACGCAGTATTTT. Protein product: CASSVGSIGADTQYF.

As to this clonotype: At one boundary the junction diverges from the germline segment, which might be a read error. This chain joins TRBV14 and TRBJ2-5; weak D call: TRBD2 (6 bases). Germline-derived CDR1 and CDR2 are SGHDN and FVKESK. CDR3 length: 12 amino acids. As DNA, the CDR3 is TGTGCCAGCAGCCTTAAACGGGAGAGCCAGTACTTC. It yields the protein CASSLKRESQYF.

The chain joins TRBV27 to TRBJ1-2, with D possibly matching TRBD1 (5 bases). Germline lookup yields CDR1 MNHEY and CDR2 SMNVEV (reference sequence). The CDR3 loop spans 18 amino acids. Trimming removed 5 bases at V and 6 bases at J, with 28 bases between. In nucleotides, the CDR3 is TGTGCCAGCAGTGGCTGTGGCGGCAGCACTCTGGCGGGGCATGGCTACACCTTC. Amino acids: CASSGCGGSTLAGHGYTF.

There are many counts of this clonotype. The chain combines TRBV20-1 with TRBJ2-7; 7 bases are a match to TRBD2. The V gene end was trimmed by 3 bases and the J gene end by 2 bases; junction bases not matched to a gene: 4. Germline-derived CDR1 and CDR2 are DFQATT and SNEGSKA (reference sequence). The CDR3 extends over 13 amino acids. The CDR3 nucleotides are TGCAGTGCTAGTGGACTAGTTGCCTACGAGCAGTACTTC. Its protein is CSASGLVAYEQYF.

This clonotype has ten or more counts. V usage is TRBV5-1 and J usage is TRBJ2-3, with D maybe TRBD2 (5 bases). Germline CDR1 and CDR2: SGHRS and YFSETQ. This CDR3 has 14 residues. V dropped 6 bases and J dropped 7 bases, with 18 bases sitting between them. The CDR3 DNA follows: TGCGCCAGCACATTGACCGAGGGTCCTTATACGCAGTATTTT. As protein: CASTLTEGPYTQYF. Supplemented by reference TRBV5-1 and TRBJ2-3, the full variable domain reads KAGVTQTPRYLIKTRGQQVTLSCSPISGHRSVSWYQQTPGQGLQFLFEYFSETQRNKGNFPGRFSGRQFSNSRSEMNVSTLELGDSALYLCASTLTEGPYTQYFGPGTRLTVL.

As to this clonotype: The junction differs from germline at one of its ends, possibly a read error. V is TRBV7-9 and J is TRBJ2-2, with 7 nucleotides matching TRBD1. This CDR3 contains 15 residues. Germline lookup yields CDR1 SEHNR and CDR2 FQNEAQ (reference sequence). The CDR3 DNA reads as TGTGCCAGCAGCTTTAACAGGGGTACCACCGTGGAGCTGTTTTTT. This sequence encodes CASSFNRGTTVELFF.

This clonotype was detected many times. The CDR3 reads CASSDQGNTEAFF. In DNA form, the CDR3 reads TGCGCCAGCAGCGATCAAGGGAACACTGAAGCTTTCTTT. The rearrangement links TRBV5-1 to TRBJ1-1; no reliable D call. V gave up 4 bases and J gave up 1 base, with 8 bases separating them. The V gene's germline CDR1 is SGHRS and CDR2 YFSETQ. This CDR3 has 13 amino acids.

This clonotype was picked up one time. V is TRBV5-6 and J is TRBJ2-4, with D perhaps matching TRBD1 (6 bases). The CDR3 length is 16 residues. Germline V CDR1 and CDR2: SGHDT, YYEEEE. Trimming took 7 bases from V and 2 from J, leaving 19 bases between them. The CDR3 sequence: CASYLTGKAPKNIQYF. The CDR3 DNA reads TGTGCCAGCTACCTGACAGGAAAAGCTCCCAAAAACATTCAGTACTTC.

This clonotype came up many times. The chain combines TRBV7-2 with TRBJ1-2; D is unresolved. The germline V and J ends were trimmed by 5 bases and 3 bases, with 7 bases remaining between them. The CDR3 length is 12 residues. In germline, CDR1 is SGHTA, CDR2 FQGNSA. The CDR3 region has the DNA TGTGCCAGCAGCGTCGCCTACTATGGCTACACCTTC. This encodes CASSVAYYGYTF.

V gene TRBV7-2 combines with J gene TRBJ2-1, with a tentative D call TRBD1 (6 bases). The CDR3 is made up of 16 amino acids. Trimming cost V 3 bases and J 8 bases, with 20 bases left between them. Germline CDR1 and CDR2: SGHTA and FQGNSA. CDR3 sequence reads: CASSFLSGGFGDEQFF. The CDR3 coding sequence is TGTGCCAGCAGCTTTTTATCTGGGGGCTTCGGGGATGAGCAGTTCTTC. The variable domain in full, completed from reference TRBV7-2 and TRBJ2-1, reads GAGVSQSPSNKVTEKGKDVELRCDPISGHTALYWYRQSLGQGLEFLIYFQGNSAPDKSGLPSDRFSAERTGGSVSTLTIQRTQQEDSAVYLCASSFLSGGFGDEQFFGPGTRLTVL.

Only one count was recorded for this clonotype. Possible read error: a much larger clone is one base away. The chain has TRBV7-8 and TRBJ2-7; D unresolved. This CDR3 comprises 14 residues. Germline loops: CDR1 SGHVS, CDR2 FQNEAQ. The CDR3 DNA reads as TGTGCCAGCAGCTTAGTCGACATTACCTACGAGCATTACTTC. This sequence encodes CASSLVDITYEHYF.

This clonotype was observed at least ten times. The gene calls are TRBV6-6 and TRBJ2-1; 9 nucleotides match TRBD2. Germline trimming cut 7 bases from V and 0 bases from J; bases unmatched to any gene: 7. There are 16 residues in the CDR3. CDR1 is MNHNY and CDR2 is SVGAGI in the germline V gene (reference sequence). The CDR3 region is CASKLSGGSSYNEQFF. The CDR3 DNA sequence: TGTGCCAGCAAGTTGAGCGGGGGGAGCTCCTACAATGAGCAGTTCTTC.

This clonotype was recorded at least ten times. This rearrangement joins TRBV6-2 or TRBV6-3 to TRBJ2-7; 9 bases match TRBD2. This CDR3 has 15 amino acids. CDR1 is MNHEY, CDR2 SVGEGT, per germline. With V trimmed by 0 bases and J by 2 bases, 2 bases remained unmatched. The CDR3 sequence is CASSYSSGGTYEQYF. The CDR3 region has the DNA TGTGCCAGCAGTTACTCTAGCGGGGGAACCTACGAGCAGTACTTC.

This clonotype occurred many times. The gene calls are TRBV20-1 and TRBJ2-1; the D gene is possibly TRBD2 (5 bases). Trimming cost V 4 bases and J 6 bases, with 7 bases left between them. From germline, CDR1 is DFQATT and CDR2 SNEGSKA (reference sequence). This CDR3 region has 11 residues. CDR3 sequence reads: CSATEANEQFF. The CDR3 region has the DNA TGCAGTGCTACGGAGGCCAATGAGCAGTTCTTC.

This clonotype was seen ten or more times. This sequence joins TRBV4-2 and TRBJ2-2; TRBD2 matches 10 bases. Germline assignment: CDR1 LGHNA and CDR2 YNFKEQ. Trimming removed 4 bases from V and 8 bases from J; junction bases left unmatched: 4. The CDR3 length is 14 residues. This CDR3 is CASSPSGGEGELFF. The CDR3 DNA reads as TGTGCCAGCAGCCCCAGCGGGGGGGAAGGGGAGCTGTTTTTT.